A single sample gave rise to the 21 T cell receptor beta chains below, sequenced in a study of T cells in Graves' hyperthyroidism and ophthalmopathy. It was RNA transcripts that yielded the amplified TCR beta CDR3 regions. A first-round RT-PCR of the TCR CDR3 used the HTBI primer set. TCRdb passed the multiplex PCR reads through MiXCR, listing each CDR3 protein once. The sample shows about 400,000 distinct CDR3 sequences, approximately 13% of them seen only once. Specimen: blood. These receptors originate from a woman between 18 and 29 years old with Graves' hyperthyroidism.

This clonotype was seen ten or more times. The chain combines TRBV6-1 with TRBJ1-5; the D gene is possibly TRBD1 (5 bases). Germline assignment: CDR1 MNHNS and CDR2 SASEGT. The CDR3 consists of 15 residues. Trimming left V 1 base short and J 7 bases short, with 14 bases between. The CDR3 DNA reads TGTGCCAGCAGTGAAGAAGCGGGGACTCGCCAGCCCCAGCATTTT. Amino acids: CASSEEAGTRQPQHF.

The rearrangement joins TRBV28 to TRBJ2-7; TRBD1 matches at 7 bases. The CDR3 runs 15 residues. Trimming removed 6 bases from V and 7 bases from J; junction bases left unmatched: 15. Per germline, CDR1 MDHEN and CDR2 SYDVKM. The CDR3 nucleotides read TGTGCCAGCAGATCAGCCGGGACAGTCGGGGATGAGCAGTACTTC. Protein sequence: CASRSAGTVGDEQYF.

This clonotype turned up a few times. This may be a read error: a much more frequent sequence differs by one nucleotide. J is TRBJ2-2 and V is TRBV3-1; TRBD2 matches at 8 bases. The CDR3 is made up of 14 amino acids. Germline lookup yields CDR1 LGHDT and CDR2 YNNKEL (reference sequence). The CDR3 is CASLAGPNTGELLF. As DNA, the CDR3 is TGTGCCAGCCTAGCGGGCCCTAACACCGGGGAGCTGCTTTTT.

The chain combines TRBV4-1 with TRBJ1-5, with D perhaps TRBD1 (5 bases). Germline loops: CDR1 MGHRA, CDR2 YSYEKL. V was shortened by 2 bases and J by 6 bases, with 11 bases between the two germline ends. This CDR3 contains 14 residues. CDR3 sequence reads: CASSQTRDSQPQHF. The CDR3 bases are TGCGCCAGCAGCCAAACCAGGGATAGTCAGCCCCAGCATTTT.

The gene calls are TRBV19 and TRBJ2-5; D might be TRBD1 (6 bases). V was shortened by 10 bases and J by 5 bases, with 20 bases between the two germline ends. Germline CDR1 LNHDA, CDR2 SQIVND (reference sequence). The CDR3 totals 14 residues. The CDR3 DNA follows: TGTGCCACCTTTGGGGGCAGCCCCTGGGAGACCCAGTACTTC. Translating gives CATFGGSPWETQYF.

This clonotype was detected many times. This rearrangement joins TRBV2 to TRBJ2-1, with TRBD1 identical over 7 bases. V gave up 7 bases and J gave up 4 bases; unmatched junction bases: 7. This CDR3 has 14 residues. The germline gives CDR1 SNHLY, CDR2 FYNNEI. The CDR3 DNA sequence: TGTGCCAGCACTCCGGGACAGCTTTACAATGAGCAGTTCTTC. It translates to CASTPGQLYNEQFF. Full variable domain (outside the CDR3, taken from reference TRBV2 and TRBJ2-1): EPEVTQTPSHQVTQMGQEVILRCVPISNHLYFYWYRQILGQKVEFLVSFYNNEISEKSEIFDDQFSVERPDGSNFTLKIRSTKLEDSAMYFCASTPGQLYNEQFFGPGTRLTVL.

This clonotype was found many times. This sequence joins TRBV28 and TRBJ2-3, with 8 bases matching TRBD1. CDR1 and CDR2 from the germline V gene are MDHEN and SYDVKM. This CDR3 is built from 13 residues. Trimming removed 11 bases from V and 2 bases from J; junction bases left unmatched: 6. CDR3 in amino acids: CAARQGFTDTQYF. The CDR3 DNA reads TGTGCCGCCAGACAGGGGTTCACAGATACGCAGTATTTT.

There are a few counts of this clonotype. The gene calls are TRBV28 and TRBJ1-2; 10 bases match TRBD1. Germline values: CDR1 MDHEN, CDR2 SYDVKM. The V gene end was trimmed by 4 bases and the J gene end by 5 bases; junction bases not matched to a gene: 7. This CDR3 comprises 15 residues. The CDR3 region is CASSSGTGVPYGYTF. The CDR3 coding sequence is TGTGCCAGCAGTTCCGGGACAGGGGTACCATATGGCTACACCTTC.

This clonotype was detected many times. The chain uses TRBV24-1 and TRBJ2-5; possibly TRBD2 for D (5 bases). The CDR3 has 13 residues. Between the trimmed V and J ends, which lost 7 bases and 5 bases, there was a span of 13 bases. Germline V gene lookup returns CDR1 KGHDR and CDR2 SFDVKD. The CDR3 protein is CATSTGLLETQYF. Here the CDR3 DNA reads TGTGCCACCAGCACCGGACTTCTGGAGACCCAGTACTTC.

This clonotype was seen many times. J is TRBJ2-1 and V is TRBV15; weak D call: TRBD1 (6 bases). The V end was cut by 3 bases, the J end by 2 bases, with 14 bases between. The CDR3 sequence is 16 residues long. CDR1 and CDR2 from the germline V gene are LNHNV and YYDKDF (reference sequence). This chain's CDR3 is CATSSMGDKTYNEQFF. DNA for the CDR3: TGTGCCACCAGCAGTATGGGGGACAAAACCTACAATGAGCAGTTCTTC.

The chain is built from TRBV9 and TRBJ2-1, with a weak D call TRBD2 (6 bases). Germline CDR1 SGDLS, CDR2 YYNGEE. V was trimmed by 0 bases and J by 9 bases, leaving 16 bases between them. The CDR3 totals 15 residues. The CDR3 loop reads CASSVGPMGGGEQFF. The DNA of the CDR3 is TGTGCCAGCAGCGTAGGACCCATGGGGGGTGGTGAGCAGTTCTTC.

This clonotype was recorded many times. The gene calls are TRBV28 and TRBJ2-7; unclear D gene. V was cut by 5 bases and J by 0 bases, with 14 bases left in between. Germline-derived CDR1 and CDR2 are MDHEN and SYDVKM. The CDR3 is 15 amino acids. The CDR3 nucleotides read TGTGCCAGCAGTCCCCAAGACTGGAGCTCCTACGAGCAGTACTTC. This encodes CASSPQDWSSYEQYF.

A few counts support this clonotype. Here the CDR3 DNA reads TGTGCCACCAGCAGAGGGCAACTAGCGGGGACCTCCTACAATGAGCAGTTCTTC. Translating gives CATSRGQLAGTSYNEQFF. The chain joins TRBV15 to TRBJ2-1; 10 bases fit TRBD2. The CDR3 is 18 amino acids. The germline V gene has CDR1 LNHNV and CDR2 YYDKDF (reference sequence). Unmatched junction bases numbered 6, after V lost 1 base and J lost 0 bases.

In this sample, this clonotype turned up many times. The chain links TRBV3-1 to TRBJ2-2; 7 bases fit TRBD2. CDR3 size: 16 residues. Germline V gene lookup returns CDR1 LGHDT and CDR2 YNNKEL (reference sequence). J gave up 1 base and V 1 base, and 3 bases lay outside the gene matches. CDR3 sequence reads: CASSQGLALNTGELFF. Here the CDR3 DNA reads TGTGCCAGCAGCCAAGGACTAGCCTTGAACACCGGGGAGCTGTTTTTT.

This clonotype was seen only a few times. The chain uses TRBV20-1 and TRBJ2-7, with 9 bases matching TRBD2. Germline CDR1 reads DFQATT; CDR2 reads SNEGSKA (reference sequence). Germline trimming cut 6 bases from V and 0 bases from J; bases unmatched to any gene: 9. CDR3 length: 15 residues. The CDR3 spells CSASVRGGISYEQYF. CDR3 DNA: TGCAGTGCAAGTGTGCGGGGGGGTATCTCCTACGAGCAGTACTTC.

This clonotype was observed a few times. The CDR3 reads CASSPSGGTAGELFF. The CDR3 DNA reads as TGTGCCAGCTCACCATCGGGGGGCACGGCCGGGGAGCTGTTTTTT. V gene TRBV18 combines with J gene TRBJ2-2, with TRBD2 as a possible D gene (7 bases). V was pared by 2 bases and J by 6 bases, with 13 bases between. CDR1 and CDR2 from the germline V gene are KGHSH and LQKENI. This CDR3 comprises 15 residues.

This clonotype showed up many times. The V and J genes are TRBV7-2 and TRBJ2-1, with 12 bases aligning to TRBD1. CDR1 SGHTA and CDR2 FQGNSA come from the germline V gene. This CDR3 region has 15 residues. J lost 7 bases, V lost 6 bases, and 7 bases had no gene match. The CDR3 protein is CASRVVGQGANEQFF. Written as DNA, the CDR3 is TGTGCCAGCAGGGTGGTGGGACAGGGGGCGAATGAGCAGTTCTTC. The full variable domain, its missing parts supplied by reference TRBV7-2 and TRBJ2-1, is GAGVSQSPSNKVTEKGKDVELRCDPISGHTALYWYRQSLGQGLEFLIYFQGNSAPDKSGLPSDRFSAERTGGSVSTLTIQRTQQEDSAVYLCASRVVGQGANEQFFGPGTRLTVL.

This clonotype was counted many times. V and J are TRBV13 and TRBJ2-7; 8 positions agree with TRBD1. The CDR3 covers 15 residues. V shed 6 bases, J shed 0 bases, and the junction held 7 bases outside the gene matches. The germline gives CDR1 PRHDT, CDR2 FYEKMQ (reference sequence). CDR3 amino acids: CASRPGTGGSYEQYF. The CDR3 DNA follows: TGTGCCAGCAGACCCGGGACAGGTGGCTCCTACGAGCAGTACTTC.

J is TRBJ2-7 and V is TRBV9; D is uncertain. Looked up from germline, CDR1 is SGDLS and CDR2 is YYNGEE. The V gene lost 0 bases and the J gene lost 6 bases, with 16 bases spanning the gap. This CDR3 has 15 amino acids. The CDR3: CASSVGVGSLGEQYF. In DNA form, the CDR3 reads TGTGCCAGCAGCGTAGGGGTCGGATCCCTTGGCGAGCAGTACTTC.

This clonotype appeared a few times. The chain has TRBV14 and TRBJ1-6; possibly TRBD1 for D (5 bases). The CDR3 runs 16 residues. CDR1 is SGHDN, CDR2 FVKESK, per germline. The ends were cut back, 5 bases at V and 5 bases at J, with 16 bases in the middle. In DNA form, the CDR3 reads TGTGCCAGCAGCTTTGGGGGACGGTGGGATAATTCACCCCTCCACTTT. Translation: CASSFGGRWDNSPLHF.

In this sample, this clonotype turned up many times. The chain has TRBV7-9 and TRBJ1-1; tentatively, D is TRBD1 (5 bases). The CDR3 covers 15 residues. Germline loops: CDR1 SEHNR, CDR2 FQNEAQ (reference sequence). V gave up 7 bases and J gave up 1 base, with 16 bases separating them. This CDR3 is CASNPGRGSNTEAFF. In DNA, the CDR3 is TGTGCCAGCAACCCCGGGCGGGGGTCGAACACTGAAGCTTTCTTT.